This T cell receptor beta chain was captured in a study of cytomegalovirus exposure and HLA in healthy donors. In germline, CDR1 is SGDLS, CDR2 YYNGEE. J lost 9 bases, V lost 0 bases, and 8 bases had no gene match. CDR3 length: 15 residues. This PCR relied on a set of 60 Vbeta primers and 13 Jbeta primers. The assay was immunoSEQ multiplex PCR, and TCRdb's table has in-frame clones only and misses some. The sample has about 140,000 clones, 75% to 90% seen once. Overall study results and limits: The CMV antigen specificity of three CMV-associated chains was confirmed through in vitro analysis. Apparent HLA restriction characterized most CMV-associated TCR beta chains in a later analysis.

To note about this clone: Its antigen is unknown.

V is TRBV9 and J is TRBJ2-1; TRBD2 aligns across 8 bases. The specimen was PBMCs. This clonotype originated in a female donor in good health and CMV-seronegative. This chain's CDR3 is CASSVVSGSFSEQFF. DNA for the CDR3: TGTGCCAGCAGCGTAGTCAGCGGGAGTTTCTCTGAGCAGTTCTTC.